This T cell receptor beta chain was recovered during a study of cytomegalovirus exposure and HLA in healthy donors. Whole-study results and caveats: Cytomegalovirus association was listed for about 150 TCR beta chains. Later analysis identified a missense DCLRE1C variant that was linked to TCR beta V- and J-gene trimming.

Researchers ran the PCR with 60 Vbeta and 13 Jbeta primers. Produced via immunoSEQ multiplex PCR; TCRdb's table is partial and in-frame only. The sample comprises about 120,000 clones, over 70% of which are singletons, and approximately 4% rests with the top ten. A note on this clone: Its specificity is not known.

This CDR3 has 16 residues. Germline V gene sequence: CDR1 SNHLY, CDR2 FYNNEI. Trimming cost V 0 bases and J 5 bases; bases outside gene matches: 6. Material: PBMCs. This receptor was obtained from a young man in good health and CMV-seropositive. This chain joins TRBV2 and TRBJ1-5; 8 bases fit TRBD1. The CDR3 sequence: CASSEASGGVDQPQHF. The CDR3 DNA is TGTGCCAGCAGTGAAGCTTCAGGGGGCGTCGATCAGCCCCAGCATTTT.